This entry describes one T cell receptor (beta chain). The CDR3 contains 17 residues. The germline V and J ends were trimmed by 3 bases and 0 bases, with 18 bases remaining between them. The germline V gene has CDR1 SGHNT and CDR2 YENEEA. The table came from immunoSEQ multiplex PCR; TCRdb's copy has only in-frame clones and leaves some out. The sample has around 370,000 clones; about 89% are singletons. The sample is drawn from a study of blood T cell repertoires in COVID-19. Specimen: peripheral blood. The V and J genes are TRBV11-3 and TRBJ2-7, with D possibly TRBD2 on 6 matching bases. This clonotype originated in a woman aged 45-60 years with COVID-19, enrolled during active disease. The CDR3 here is CASSLDFGGGNSYEQYF. The CDR3 DNA sequence: TGTGCCAGCAGCTTGGACTTCGGAGGCGGGAACTCCTACGAGCAGTACTTC.